The 30 T cell receptor beta chains reported below all come from one sample, sequenced in a study of OX40 agonist ivuxolimab in advanced cancers. Data came from immunoSEQ multiplex PCR; TCRdb stores just in-frame clones and leaves some out. The sample includes roughly 20,000 clones, approximately 80% of them seen just once. The material sequenced was CD4+ or CD8+ T cells sorted from blood, taken in a trial of the OX40 agonist ivuxolimab. These receptors originate from an adult with an advanced solid tumor such as melanoma, head and neck, liver or kidney cancer.

This clone was seen only once. The V call is TRBV5-4, the J call TRBJ2-3, with 10 bases fitting TRBD2. Germline V gene data show CDR1 as SGHNT and CDR2 as YYREEE (reference sequence). V was clipped by 7 bases and J by 4 bases; unmatched bases: 12. The length of the CDR3 is 16 residues. This chain's CDR3 is CASRNPSGRASDTQYF. For the CDR3, the DNA is TGTGCCAGCCGGAACCCCAGCGGGAGGGCCTCAGATACGCAGTATTTT.

In the case of this clone: At the DNA level, this CDR3 is encoded by other sequences in the same sample as well. The chain employs TRBV4-2 and TRBJ2-1; no firm D call. Trimming took off 0 bases at V and 0 bases at J, with 6 bases between the two ends. The germline V gene has CDR1 LGHNA and CDR2 YNFKEQ. This CDR3 has 15 amino acids. The CDR3 protein is CASSQDKGSYNEQFF. The CDR3, as DNA: TGTGCCAGCAGCCAAGATAAGGGCTCCTACAATGAGCAGTTCTTC.

This sequence joins TRBV7-9 and TRBJ2-3, with D tentatively TRBD1 or TRBD2 (5 bases each). This CDR3 comprises 14 residues. V was trimmed by 5 bases and J by 2 bases, leaving 11 bases between them. Looked up from germline, CDR1 is SEHNR and CDR2 is FQNEAQ (reference sequence). The CDR3 DNA is TGTGCCAGCAGCCCTCCGGGGCCCACAGATACGCAGTATTTT. This codes for CASSPPGPTDTQYF.

The chain uses TRBV7-9 and TRBJ2-5, with D possibly matching TRBD2 (5 bases). The CDR3 is made up of 15 amino acids. V lost 7 bases to trimming and J lost 0 bases, with 15 bases between them. CDR1 and CDR2 (germline): SEHNR, FQNEAQ (reference sequence). As DNA, the CDR3 is TGTGCCAGCATTGGAGACTACGCGTACCAAGAGACCCAGTACTTC. Translation: CASIGDYAYQETQYF.

The chain employs TRBV7-9 and TRBJ2-2, with no clear D. V was pared by 1 base and J by 7 bases, with 1 base between. The CDR3 is made up of 11 amino acids. The germline CDR1 and CDR2 sequences are SEHNR and FQNEAQ (reference sequence). CDR3 nucleotides: TGTGCCAGCAGCTTAGACGGGGAGCTGTTTTTT. Amino acids: CASSLDGELFF.

This clone was recorded a few times. As DNA, the CDR3 is TGTGCCAGCAGAGCAGGGGTTAGGGTTGAAGCTTTCTTT. Translation gives CASRAGVRVEAFF. J is TRBJ1-1 and V is TRBV7-9, with D perhaps TRBD1 (6 bases). Germline V gives CDR1 SEHNR, CDR2 FQNEAQ (reference sequence). CDR3 size: 13 residues. V lost 6 bases and J lost 7, with 15 bases in between.

The rearrangement uses TRBV5-4 and TRBJ1-1; maybe TRBD1 (5 bases). The ends were cut back, 3 bases at V and 0 bases at J, with 12 bases in the middle. CDR3 length: 15 residues. Germline CDR1 SGHNT, CDR2 YYREEE (reference sequence). The CDR3 DNA is TGTGCCAGCAGCTGGCCGGGACGAATGAACACTGAAGCTTTCTTT. This encodes CASSWPGRMNTEAFF.

This clone was recorded only once. This rearrangement joins TRBV10-3 to TRBJ1-5; no clear D gene. V lost 0 bases and J lost 0, with 0 bases in between. Germline CDR1 is ENHRY and CDR2 is SYGVKD. This CDR3 spans 13 amino acids. The CDR3 bases are TGTGCCATCAGTGAGTCTAGCAATCAGCCCCAGCATTTT. Translation: CAISESSNQPQHF.

The CDR3 is CASSKFPKAGVAGELFF. CDR3 DNA sequence: TGTGCCAGTAGTAAGTTCCCAAAAGCGGGAGTTGCCGGGGAGCTGTTTTTT. V gene TRBV19 combines with J gene TRBJ2-2; 8 bases line up with TRBD2. The germline CDR1 and CDR2 sequences are LNHDA and SQIVND (reference sequence). Trimming removed 4 bases from V and 6 bases from J; junction bases left unmatched: 13. The CDR3 sequence is 17 residues long.

This sequence joins TRBV4-3 and TRBJ1-4; D ambiguous. Trimming pared 4 bases from V and 7 bases from J, leaving 1 base between. The CDR3 runs 10 residues. CDR1 and CDR2 (germline): LGHNA, YSLEER. The CDR3 bases are TGCGCCAGCAGCCGTGAAAAACTGTTTTTT. This gives the protein CASSREKLFF.

The chain couples TRBV5-1 to TRBJ1-1; D might be TRBD1 (6 bases). Germline values: CDR1 SGHRS, CDR2 YFSETQ. Between the trimmed V and J ends, which lost 6 bases and 3 bases, there was a span of 12 bases. The CDR3 has 13 amino acids. The CDR3 sequence: CASNPKGDTEAFF. The CDR3 DNA reads as TGCGCCAGCAACCCAAAGGGGGACACTGAAGCTTTCTTT.

This clone was recorded only once. The chain uses TRBV27 and TRBJ1-2; TRBD1 aligns across 9 bases. Germline values: CDR1 MNHEY, CDR2 SMNVEV (reference sequence). The CDR3 runs to 13 residues. Trimming took 2 bases from V and 6 from J; bases not matched to a gene: 1. CDR3: CASSLGTGNGYTF. CDR3 DNA sequence: TGTGCCAGCAGTTTAGGGACAGGGAATGGCTACACCTTC.

The chain recombines TRBV7-6 with TRBJ1-3; weak D call: TRBD1 (6 bases). This CDR3 contains 16 residues. Germline CDR1 SGHVS, CDR2 FNYEAQ. Between the trimmed V and J ends, which lost 4 bases and 0 bases, there was a span of 13 bases. The CDR3 DNA reads TGTGCCAGCAGCTCCGCCGCCAGGGGCTCTGGAAACACCATATATTTT. This encodes CASSSAARGSGNTIYF.

CDR3 coding DNA: TGCGCCAGCAGCCAAGATTATTCTAGCTCCTACGAGCAGTACTTC. Translation: CASSQDYSSSYEQYF. This chain joins TRBV4-3 and TRBJ2-7, with no clear D. Deletions cut 0 bases from V and 0 bases from J, with 9 bases between. The CDR3 runs to 15 residues. The V gene's germline CDR1 is LGHNA and CDR2 YSLEER.

This clone has a single count. CDR3 protein: CASSSVPENTGELFF. The CDR3 coding sequence is TGTGCCAGCAGTTCAGTACCAGAGAACACCGGGGAGCTGTTTTTT. The chain uses TRBV6-4 and TRBJ2-2; D remains unclear. Trimming took off 5 bases at V and 1 base at J, with 11 bases between the two ends. The V gene's germline CDR1 is MRHNA and CDR2 SNTAGT. The CDR3 length is 15 residues.

The CDR3 spells CASSDGNTGELFF. CDR3 bases: TGTGCCAGCAGTGACGGGAACACCGGGGAGCTGTTTTTT. The chain couples TRBV6-4 to TRBJ2-2; no reliable D call. Germline loops: CDR1 MRHNA, CDR2 SNTAGT. The ends were cut back, 2 bases at V and 1 base at J, with 2 bases in the middle. This CDR3 comprises 13 residues.

V and J are TRBV4-3 and TRBJ1-2; TRBD1 aligns across 7 bases. Trimming cost V 5 bases and J 6 bases; bases outside gene matches: 3. Germline CDR1 LGHNA, CDR2 YSLEER. The CDR3 is 12 amino acids. The CDR3 DNA follows: TGCGCCAGCAGCGGGGGACAGCATGGCTACACCTTC. Amino acids: CASSGGQHGYTF.

This clone is medium-sized by share. CDR3 amino acids: CSVGVMNTEAFF. DNA for the CDR3: TGCAGCGTTGGGGTTATGAACACTGAAGCTTTCTTT. V is TRBV29-1 and J is TRBJ1-1; D is unclear. CDR1 is SQVTM and CDR2 is ANQGSEA in the germline V gene. CDR3 length: 12 amino acids. The V gene lost 4 bases and the J gene lost 0 bases, with 6 bases spanning the gap.

The chain carries TRBV6-6 and TRBJ1-2; the match to TRBD1 covers 8 bases. Germline V CDR1 and CDR2: MNHNY, SVGAGI (reference sequence). The CDR3 is made up of 14 amino acids. Unmatched junction bases numbered 2, after V lost 5 bases and J lost 0 bases. CDR3 DNA sequence: TGTGCCAGCAGTATACAGGGGGCTAACTATGGCTACACCTTC. Translated: CASSIQGANYGYTF.

This clone was seen once. This chain uses TRBV6-5 with TRBJ2-7, with D tentatively TRBD2 (5 bases). The CDR3 length is 12 residues. With 6 bases removed from V and 4 bases from J, the gap between germline ends came to 10 bases. CDR1 and CDR2 from the germline V gene are MNHEY and SVGAGI. CDR3 amino acids: CASRTSGYEQYF. CDR3 coding DNA: TGTGCCAGCAGGACCTCGGGGTACGAGCAGTACTTC.

The chain uses TRBV5-1 and TRBJ2-5; D is uncertain. V gave up 2 bases and J gave up 1 base, with 12 bases separating them. Germline CDR1 reads SGHRS; CDR2 reads YFSETQ. This CDR3 region has 15 residues. The chain's CDR3 is CASSFRIGLQETQYF. CDR3 coding DNA: TGCGCCAGCAGCTTTCGGATAGGCCTCCAAGAGACCCAGTACTTC.

This clone has a handful of counts. V is TRBV7-6 and J is TRBJ2-1, with TRBD2 matching 10 bases. Trimming removed 1 base from V and 12 bases from J; junction bases left unmatched: 3. This CDR3 has 13 residues. Germline CDR1 and CDR2: SGHVS and FNYEAQ. DNA for the CDR3: TGTGCCAGCAGCTTAGAAGCGGGAGGGCCGCAGTTCTTC. Protein sequence: CASSLEAGGPQFF.

This sequence joins TRBV7-8 and TRBJ2-7; 8 bases match TRBD2. The CDR3 sequence is 16 residues long. V shed 0 bases, J shed 0 bases, and the junction held 4 bases outside the gene matches. The V gene's germline CDR1 is SGHVS and CDR2 FQNEAQ. The CDR3 bases are TGTGCCAGCAGCTTAGCGCGTAGCGGGGACTCCTACGAGCAGTACTTC. As protein: CASSLARSGDSYEQYF.

The rearrangement links TRBV18 to TRBJ2-7; no reliable D call. V shed 11 bases and J shed 0 bases, with 8 bases lying between them. This CDR3 region has 11 residues. Germline lookup yields CDR1 KGHSH and CDR2 LQKENI. In nucleotides, the CDR3 is TGTGCCGGTCCGAGCTCCTACGAGCAGTACTTC. Protein sequence: CAGPSSYEQYF.

The CDR3 nucleotides read TGTGCCAGCAGCTTAGGGCTAGCGGGAGTCCCCTACGAGCAGTACTTC. Translation gives CASSLGLAGVPYEQYF. The chain joins TRBV7-9 to TRBJ2-7; 10 nucleotides match TRBD2. This CDR3 spans 16 amino acids. Trimming cost V 1 base and J 2 bases; bases outside gene matches: 5. Germline V CDR1 and CDR2: SEHNR, FQNEAQ (reference sequence).

The V gene is TRBV5-4, the J gene TRBJ2-1; possible D gene TRBD2, 7 bases. The CDR3 totals 16 residues. The V gene's germline CDR1 is SGHNT and CDR2 YYREEE (reference sequence). The ends were cut back, 4 bases at V and 5 bases at J, with 19 bases in the middle. CDR3 loop: CASSPRTGGGNNEQFF. The DNA for the CDR3 is TGTGCCAGCAGCCCCCGGACCGGCGGGGGCAACAATGAGCAGTTCTTC. Looking up the rest from reference TRBV5-4 and TRBJ2-1 gives the full variable domain: ETGVTQSPTHLIKTRGQQVTLRCSSQSGHNTVSWYQQALGQGPQFIFQYYREEENGRGNFPPRFSGLQFPNYSSELNVNALELDDSALYLCASSPRTGGGNNEQFFGPGTRLTVL.

The chain employs TRBV27 and TRBJ1-2; D gene unclear. Between the trimmed V and J ends, which lost 5 bases and 7 bases, there was a span of 14 bases. Germline loops: CDR1 MNHEY, CDR2 SMNVEV (reference sequence). CDR3 size: 13 residues. CDR3 coding DNA: TGTGCCAGCAGTCCCGGAGCCTTGGGTGGCTACACCTTC. Protein sequence: CASSPGALGGYTF.

Of note for this clone: The sample holds other DNA sequences that translate to the same CDR3. This rearrangement joins TRBV28 to TRBJ2-3; D remains ambiguous. Germline CDR1 is MDHEN and CDR2 is SYDVKM. This CDR3 region has 14 residues. Trimming stripped 3 bases from V and 3 bases from J, with 10 bases between. This CDR3 reads CASSFLSGTDTQYF. CDR3 in DNA: TGTGCCAGCAGTTTCCTATCTGGTACAGATACGCAGTATTTT.

The V gene is TRBV6-6, the J gene TRBJ2-5; D is unresolved. The CDR3 loop spans 14 amino acids. CDR1 and CDR2 (germline): MNHNY, SVGAGI (reference sequence). V was trimmed by 6 bases and J by 7 bases, leaving 18 bases between them. The CDR3 protein is CASSTGKSVVTQYF. DNA for the CDR3: TGTGCCAGCAGCACCGGAAAATCGGTAGTGACCCAGTACTTC.

V is TRBV7-6 and J is TRBJ2-5, with D possibly matching TRBD1 (6 bases). Between the trimmed V and J ends, which lost 1 base and 0 bases, there was a span of 9 bases. This CDR3 contains 15 residues. The germline gives CDR1 SGHVS, CDR2 FNYEAQ. CDR3 loop: CASSLEQGNQETQYF. The CDR3 DNA follows: TGTGCCAGCAGCTTAGAACAGGGTAACCAAGAGACCCAGTACTTC.